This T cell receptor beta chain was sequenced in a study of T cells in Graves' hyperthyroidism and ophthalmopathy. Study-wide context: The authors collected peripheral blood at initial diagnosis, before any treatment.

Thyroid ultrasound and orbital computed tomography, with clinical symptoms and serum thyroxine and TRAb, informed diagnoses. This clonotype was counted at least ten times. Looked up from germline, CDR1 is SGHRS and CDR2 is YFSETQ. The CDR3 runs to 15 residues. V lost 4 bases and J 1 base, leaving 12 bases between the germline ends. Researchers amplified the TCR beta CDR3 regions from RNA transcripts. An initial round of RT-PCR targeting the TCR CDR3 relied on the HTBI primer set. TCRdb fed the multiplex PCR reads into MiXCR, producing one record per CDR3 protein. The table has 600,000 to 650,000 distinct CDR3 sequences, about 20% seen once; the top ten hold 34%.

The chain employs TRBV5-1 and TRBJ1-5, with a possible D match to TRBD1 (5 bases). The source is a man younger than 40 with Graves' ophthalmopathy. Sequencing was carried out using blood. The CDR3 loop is CASSPSGGSNQPQHF. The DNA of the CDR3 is TGCGCCAGCAGCCCCTCGGGGGGAAGCAATCAGCCCCAGCATTTT. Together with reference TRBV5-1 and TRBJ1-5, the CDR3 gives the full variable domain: KAGVTQTPRYLIKTRGQQVTLSCSPISGHRSVSWYQQTPGQGLQFLFEYFSETQRNKGNFPGRFSGRQFSNSRSEMNVSTLELGDSALYLCASSPSGGSNQPQHFGDGTRLSIL.